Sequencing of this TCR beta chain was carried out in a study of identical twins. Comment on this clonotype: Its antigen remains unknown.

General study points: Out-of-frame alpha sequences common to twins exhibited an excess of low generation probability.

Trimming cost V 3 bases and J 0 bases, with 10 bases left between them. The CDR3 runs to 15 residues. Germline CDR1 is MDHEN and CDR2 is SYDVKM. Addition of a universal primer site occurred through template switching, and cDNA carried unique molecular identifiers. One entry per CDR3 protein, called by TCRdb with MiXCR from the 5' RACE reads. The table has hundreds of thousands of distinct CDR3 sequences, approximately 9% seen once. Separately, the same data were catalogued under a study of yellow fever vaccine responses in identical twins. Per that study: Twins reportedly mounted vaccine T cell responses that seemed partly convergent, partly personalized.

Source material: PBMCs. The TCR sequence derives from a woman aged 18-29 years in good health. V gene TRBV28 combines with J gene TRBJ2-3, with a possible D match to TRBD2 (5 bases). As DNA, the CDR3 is TGTGCCAGCAGTTTTAGGCGGGCTAGCACAGATACGCAGTATTTT. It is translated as CASSFRRASTDTQYF.